These 14 T cell receptor beta chains came from one sample sequenced in a study of T cell responses to AZD1222 COVID-19 vaccine. Here immunoSEQ multiplex PCR was the method, and the copy in TCRdb shows in-frame clones only, minus some. This table has about 86,000 clones, more than 70% appearing once. Specimen: peripheral blood, collected on day 0 of AZD1222 vaccination. The origin of the receptors is an adult in good health.

The rearrangement links TRBV2 to TRBJ1-2, with D perhaps matching TRBD1 (6 bases). The CDR3 loop spans 14 amino acids. The germline V gene has CDR1 SNHLY and CDR2 FYNNEI. V lost 4 bases, J lost 4 bases, and 13 bases lay in between. The CDR3, as DNA: TGTGCCAGCAGTGCTACAGGGACTACCTATGGCTACACCTTC. This sequence encodes CASSATGTTYGYTF.

This chain connects TRBV19 to TRBJ2-2; TRBD2 matches 7 bases. Trimming at V came to 7 bases and at J to 6 bases, leaving 8 bases not matched to a gene. This CDR3 contains 14 residues. From germline, CDR1 is LNHDA and CDR2 SQIVND (reference sequence). The CDR3 nucleotides read TGTGCCAGTATTGGCGCAGCGGGGTCCGGGGAGCTGTTTTTT. Amino acids: CASIGAAGSGELFF.

V and J are TRBV12-5 and TRBJ1-5, with D possibly matching TRBD1 (6 bases). CDR3 length equals 14 residues. The V end lost 5 bases, the J end lost 3 bases, and 11 bases lay between the germline ends. In germline, CDR1 is LGHNT, CDR2 FRNRAP. The CDR3 reads CASGRTDLNQPQHF. DNA of the CDR3: TGTGCTAGTGGTAGGACAGATCTCAATCAGCCCCAGCATTTT.

The chain links TRBV5-1 to TRBJ2-5; D is unresolved. The CDR3 extends over 12 amino acids. CDR1 and CDR2 from the germline V gene are SGHRS and YFSETQ. Trimming removed 1 base at V and 5 bases at J, with 6 bases between. This chain's CDR3 is CASSLSWETQYF. The CDR3 coding sequence is TGCGCCAGCAGCTTGTCGTGGGAGACCCAGTACTTC.

This clone was observed a single time. The gene calls are TRBV19 and TRBJ2-1, with 8 nucleotides matching TRBD2. The junction had 17 bases not matched to a gene; V was cut back by 4 bases and J by 15 bases. This CDR3 is 15 amino acids long. Germline assignment: CDR1 LNHDA and CDR2 SQIVND (reference sequence). The CDR3 region is CASSNYAGLGGMRFF. Written as DNA, the CDR3 is TGTGCCAGTAGTAATTACGCGGGACTAGGTGGGATGAGGTTCTTC. The variable domain in full, with the rest retrieved from reference TRBV19 and TRBJ2-1, is DGGITQSPKYLFRKEGQNVTLSCEQNLNHDAMYWYRQDPGQGLRLIYYSQIVNDFQKGDIAEGYSVSREKKESFPLTVTSAQKNPTAFYLCASSNYAGLGGMRFFGPGTRLTVL.

This clone occurred once. J is TRBJ1-2 and V is TRBV7-9; D gene ambiguous. This CDR3 region has 12 residues. CDR1 is SEHNR, CDR2 FQNEAQ, per germline (reference sequence). V lost 4 bases and J 1 base, leaving 4 bases between the germline ends. CDR3 in DNA: TGTGCCAGCAGCTCATTTAACTATGGCTACACCTTC. Its protein is CASSSFNYGYTF.

The CDR3 loop reads CATRLGGSDGYTF. The CDR3 bases are TGTGCCACCAGGCTCGGAGGATCAGATGGCTACACCTTC. V is TRBV15 and J is TRBJ1-2, with D uncertain. Germline CDR1 reads LNHNV; CDR2 reads YYDKDF (reference sequence). CDR3 length: 13 amino acids. The V and J ends lost 6 bases and 6 bases respectively, with 14 bases between them.

This rearrangement joins TRBV30 to TRBJ1-2; tentative D call: TRBD1 (6 bases). The CDR3 runs 15 residues. Germline lookup yields CDR1 GTSNPN and CDR2 SVGIG (reference sequence). V lost 0 bases, J lost 0 bases, and 11 bases lay in between. CDR3 nucleotide sequence: TGTGCCTGGAGTGTAGGGGGGACGGCTAACTATGGCTACACCTTC. The encoded protein is CAWSVGGTANYGYTF.

This clone was detected only a few times. The chain joins TRBV5-1 to TRBJ2-7; possibly TRBD2 for D (5 bases). Per germline, CDR1 SGHRS and CDR2 YFSETQ. Trimming removed 0 bases from V and 0 bases from J, with 10 bases in between. The CDR3 runs to 15 residues. CDR3 in DNA: TGCGCCAGCAGCTTGGCCTCAGACTACTCCTACGAGCAGTACTTC. Translated, it gives CASSLASDYSYEQYF.

This clone was observed a few times. The chain combines TRBV19 with TRBJ2-7; D gene ambiguous. Germline V CDR1 and CDR2: LNHDA, SQIVND (reference sequence). This CDR3 comprises 14 residues. V was pared by 1 base and J by 2 bases, with 9 bases between. For the CDR3, the DNA is TGTGCCAGTAGTATAGGTAACGGACCCTACGAGCAGTACTTC. This encodes CASSIGNGPYEQYF.

The chain uses TRBV12-3 or TRBV12-4 and TRBJ1-1; D perhaps matches TRBD1 (6 bases). With 4 bases removed from V and 4 bases from J, the gap between germline ends came to 10 bases. The CDR3 has 13 residues. Here the CDR3 DNA reads TGTGCCAGCAGTTCCGAAGGGGGCACTGAAGCTTTCTTT. It translates to CASSSEGGTEAFF.

This sequence joins TRBV29-1 and TRBJ2-1; TRBD2 matches at 10 bases. Germline V gene data show CDR1 as SQVTM and CDR2 as ANQGSEA. The length of the CDR3 is 17 residues. The junction had 15 bases not matched to a gene; V was cut back by 3 bases and J by 7 bases. CDR3 coding DNA: TGCAGCGTTGAGGGGCCGACTAGCGGGTCCGAAGGGAATGAGCAGTTCTTC. Its translation is CSVEGPTSGSEGNEQFF.

V gene TRBV3-1 (or the pseudogene TRBV3-2) combines with J gene TRBJ2-2; tentatively, D is TRBD1 or TRBD2 (7 bases each). The germline V and J ends were trimmed by 4 bases and 2 bases, with 11 bases remaining between them. Looked up from germline, CDR1 is LGHDT and CDR2 is YNNKEL (reference sequence). CDR3 size: 15 residues. For the CDR3, the DNA is TGTGCCAGCAGCCGCAGGGGGGGCAACACCGGGGAGCTGTTTTTT. It yields the protein CASSRRGGNTGELFF.

The V call is TRBV7-2, the J call TRBJ2-5; TRBD2 agrees at 11 bases. This CDR3 spans 18 amino acids. Germline-derived CDR1 and CDR2 are SGHTA and FQGNSA. The trim removed 1 base at V and 5 bases at J, leaving 12 bases unmatched. CDR3 bases: TGTGCCAGCAGCTTAGTTAGCGGGAGGGCCATGGGGGGTGAGACCCAGTACTTC. This gives the protein CASSLVSGRAMGGETQYF.